The 19 T cell receptor beta chains given below trace back to one sample, sequenced in a study of post-analysis software for immune sequencing data. General observations from the study: Controls showed lower frequencies than patients for 5 or 6 TRBV segments, and TRBV5-6, TRBV5-1 and TRBV20-1 were among these.

Antigens for these TCRs are unknown. Every TCR beta cDNA library bore unique molecular identifiers. TCRdb passed the PCR reads through MiXCR, listing each CDR3 protein once. The sample carries around 700,000 distinct CDR3 sequences, over 45% recorded once. The sequencing input was blood. These receptors originate from a girl aged 2-15 years with multiple sclerosis.

This chain joins TRBV5-1 and TRBJ2-1; D may be TRBD2 (5 bases). V was trimmed by 4 bases and J by 3 bases, leaving 14 bases between them. Germline V gives CDR1 SGHRS, CDR2 YFSETQ. The CDR3 has 15 residues. CDR3 sequence: CASSPRGFGYNEQFF. The CDR3 DNA reads as TGCGCCAGCAGCCCCCGGGGTTTTGGCTACAATGAGCAGTTCTTC.

The chain has TRBV5-1 and TRBJ2-3, with TRBD2 as a possible D gene (6 bases). The germline gives CDR1 SGHRS, CDR2 YFSETQ. This CDR3 is built from 14 residues. The V end was cut by 5 bases, the J end by 2 bases, with 12 bases between. The CDR3: CASRASEPTDTQYF. The CDR3 nucleotides are TGCGCCAGCAGGGCTAGCGAACCCACAGATACGCAGTATTTT.

The V call is TRBV6-5, the J call TRBJ2-1; 7 nucleotides line up with TRBD2. V dropped 0 bases and J dropped 12; count of bases not matched to a gene: 8. Germline V CDR1 and CDR2: MNHEY, SVGAGI. This CDR3 spans 14 amino acids. The CDR3 sequence is CASSYSTGGFGQFF. CDR3 nucleotide sequence: TGTGCCAGCAGTTACTCGACGGGGGGTTTCGGGCAGTTCTTC.

The chain recombines TRBV4-1 with TRBJ2-1, with 12 positions matching TRBD2. The trim removed 3 bases at V and 13 bases at J, leaving 7 bases unmatched. This CDR3 has 14 amino acids. Germline CDR1 and CDR2: MGHRA and YSYEKL. The CDR3 loop is CASSQLAGGVEQFF. As DNA, the CDR3 is TGCGCCAGCAGCCAGCTAGCGGGGGGGGTCGAACAGTTCTTC.

V usage is TRBV7-9 and J usage is TRBJ2-5; 11 nucleotides agree with TRBD2. Germline lookup yields CDR1 SEHNR and CDR2 FQNEAQ (reference sequence). V lost 4 bases and J lost 1; bases outside the gene matches: 5. The CDR3 has 16 residues. CDR3 loop: CASSSMTSGIQETQYF. In DNA, the CDR3 is TGTGCCAGCAGCTCGATGACTAGCGGGATCCAAGAGACCCAGTACTTC.

This clonotype was seen a few times. The J gene is TRBJ2-3, the V gene TRBV7-9; D gene ambiguous. The CDR3 has 12 amino acids. Trimming stripped 1 base from V and 5 bases from J, with 4 bases between. Germline V gene sequence: CDR1 SEHNR, CDR2 FQNEAQ (reference sequence). The CDR3 protein is CASSLGIDTQYF. The CDR3 DNA is TGTGCCAGCAGCTTAGGAATAGATACGCAGTATTTT.

This chain links TRBV3-1 with TRBJ1-2, with 7 bases fitting TRBD1. CDR1 and CDR2 from the germline V gene are LGHDT and YNNKEL (reference sequence). This CDR3 region has 13 residues. After removal of 4 bases from V and 5 bases from J, the junction contained 4 bases not matched to a gene. CDR3 DNA sequence: TGTGCCAGCAGCCCGACAGGGCGTTATGGCTACACCTTC. Translating gives CASSPTGRYGYTF.

CDR3 DNA: TGTGCCAGCAGCTACAGAGGCCGCCCGGGAGGCTACACCTTC. Translation: CASSYRGRPGGYTF. The chain couples TRBV6-5 to TRBJ1-2, with D unresolved. The V gene lost 6 bases and the J gene lost 8 bases, with 19 bases spanning the gap. There are 14 residues in the CDR3. Germline V gene lookup returns CDR1 MNHEY and CDR2 SVGAGI.

This sequence joins TRBV27 and TRBJ1-2; no definite D call. There are 13 residues in the CDR3. V lost 10 bases and J lost 7, with 19 bases in between. Germline V gives CDR1 MNHEY, CDR2 SMNVEV (reference sequence). The CDR3 here is CATMTPLVSGYTF. CDR3 sequence (DNA): TGTGCCACCATGACTCCCTTAGTCAGTGGCTACACCTTC.

In its sample, this clonotype was seen a few times. DNA for the CDR3: TGTGCCAGCAGCTTAGGGACTATCCACAATGAGCAGTTCTTC. Amino acid sequence: CASSLGTIHNEQFF. The chain recombines TRBV7-9 with TRBJ2-1; possible D gene TRBD2, 6 bases. This CDR3 region has 14 residues. V was shortened by 1 base and J by 5 bases, with 9 bases between the two germline ends. CDR1 and CDR2 (germline): SEHNR, FQNEAQ (reference sequence).

This chain connects TRBV3-1 to TRBJ2-7; a possible D gene is TRBD2 (6 bases). Gene TRBJ2-5 matches the end of the DNA better, so the J call may be wrong. Looked up from germline, CDR1 is LGHDT and CDR2 is YNNKEL (reference sequence). The CDR3 consists of 15 residues. The CDR3 spells CASSPGDSPTETQYF. CDR3 DNA sequence: TGTGCCAGCAGCCCGGGGGACTCTCCGACGGAGACCCAGTACTTC.

This sequence joins TRBV5-5 and TRBJ2-5; D may be TRBD1 (8 bases). The DNA end lines up better with TRBJ2-7; the J call may be wrong. CDR1 is SGHKS, CDR2 YYEKEE, per germline (reference sequence). This CDR3 has 15 amino acids. In DNA, the CDR3 is TGTGCCAGCAGCTTGTTGAACAGGGGGGGTTACGAGCAGTACTTC. This gives the protein CASSLLNRGGYEQYF.

The chain carries TRBV4-2 and TRBJ1-2; 7 nucleotides align to TRBD1. The ends lost 4 bases at V and 0 bases at J; junction bases unmatched: 5. The CDR3 is 15 residues long. Germline-derived CDR1 and CDR2 are LGHNA and YNFKEQ. The CDR3 reads CASSPGQTTNYGYTF. Written as DNA, the CDR3 is TGTGCCAGCAGCCCGGGACAGACTACTAACTATGGCTACACCTTC.

The chain couples TRBV12-3 or TRBV12-4 to TRBJ1-2; tentative D call: TRBD1 (6 bases). This CDR3 is 15 amino acids long. V was clipped by 6 bases and J by 4 bases, with 18 bases between them. The CDR3 DNA follows: TGTGCCAGCAGCATAGAGACTAGGGGGTCCTATGGCTACACCTTC. It codes for CASSIETRGSYGYTF.

The chain carries TRBV5-5 and TRBJ2-7; 7 bases agree with TRBD1. The DNA end lines up better with TRBJ2-5; the J call may be wrong. The CDR3 has 16 residues. Germline lookup yields CDR1 SGHKS and CDR2 YYEKEE (reference sequence). For the CDR3, the DNA is TGTGCCAGCAGCTTGGATTTGGCAGGGGGAGCGCAGACCCAGTACTTC. The encoded protein is CASSLDLAGGAQTQYF.

The chain recombines TRBV29-1 with TRBJ1-2; possibly TRBD1 for D (5 bases). The CDR3 totals 12 residues. Germline CDR1 and CDR2: SQVTM and ANQGSEA. V dropped 4 bases and J dropped 8 bases, with 14 bases sitting between them. The CDR3 is CSVGGEGAGYTF. The CDR3 DNA sequence: TGCAGCGTTGGTGGTGAAGGGGCCGGCTACACCTTC.

This clonotype was counted at least ten times. The chain recombines TRBV9 with TRBJ2-3, with D unresolved. The CDR3 has 14 amino acids. From germline, CDR1 is SGDLS and CDR2 YYNGEE. Trimming took off 2 bases at V and 1 base at J, with 8 bases between the two ends. The CDR3 sequence is CASSVALGTDTQYF. CDR3 sequence (DNA): TGTGCCAGCAGCGTTGCACTGGGCACAGATACGCAGTATTTT.

The J gene is TRBJ1-1, the V gene TRBV7-8, with D possibly matching TRBD1 (5 bases). This CDR3 comprises 16 residues. The ends were cut back, 1 base at V and 3 bases at J, with 15 bases in the middle. Germline V gene data show CDR1 as SGHVS and CDR2 as FQNEAQ. Here the CDR3 reads CASSLGLQSRDTEAFF. For the CDR3, the DNA is TGTGCCAGCAGCTTAGGATTACAGAGCAGGGACACTGAAGCTTTCTTT. The whole variable domain, filled in from reference TRBV7-8 and TRBJ1-1, reads GAGVSQSPRYKVAKRGQDVALRCDPISGHVSLFWYQQALGQGPEFLTYFQNEAQLDKSGLPSDRFFAERPEGSVSTLKIQRTQQEDSAVYLCASSLGLQSRDTEAFFGQGTRLTVV.

V gene TRBV29-1 combines with J gene TRBJ2-7; unclear D gene. The tail of the sequence fits TRBJ2-5 better, so the J call may be wrong. CDR1 and CDR2 from the germline V gene are SQVTM and ANQGSEA. CDR3 size: 13 residues. The CDR3 region has the DNA TGCAGCGTTGCTTCGTCTGCTGGTGAGACCCAGTACTTC. This codes for CSVASSAGETQYF.